These T cell receptor beta chains were read from a single sample in a study of blood T cell repertoires in COVID-19. Assay: immunoSEQ multiplex PCR; the TCRdb copy retains only in-frame clones and omits some. This sample has about 200,000 clones, with about four fifths found just once. The sample comprised peripheral blood. Every receptor here comes from a middle-aged woman with COVID-19, enrolled during active disease. The CDR3 runs from the conserved cysteine through the conserved F or W. D genes are given only for firm matches. Clone size, where shown, is once, few, many, or a class for clones that have expanded.

clone_size	d_call	v_call	j_call	cdr3_aa	cdr3_nt
NA	TRBD1	TRBV11-2	TRBJ2-7	CASSLNRGSGEQYF	TGTGCCAGCAGCTTAAACAGGGGCTCTGGCGAGCAGTACTTC
NA	TRBD2	TRBV29-1	TRBJ2-7	CSVPGLAMGEQYF	TGCAGCGTCCCGGGACTAGCGATGGGCGAGCAGTACTTC
NA	TRBD1	TRBV2	TRBJ1-6	CASSAGGQGWNSPLHF	TGTGCCAGCAGTGCGGGTGGACAGGGATGGAATTCACCCCTCCACTTT
once	NA	TRBV14	TRBJ2-3	CASGEYSNTDTQYF	TGTGCCAGCGGGGAGTATTCAAACACAGATACGCAGTATTTT
many	NA	TRBV2	TRBJ2-2	CASSTDYSTGELFF	TGTGCCAGCAGTACGGACTATTCCACCGGGGAGCTGTTTTTT
NA	TRBD1	TRBV11-2	TRBJ2-1	CASSLYRDRGYNEQFF	TGTGCCAGCAGCTTGTACCGGGACAGGGGGTACAATGAGCAGTTCTTC
NA	NA	TRBV2	TRBJ1-3	CASSEQGGGGNTIYF	TGTGCCAGCAGTGAACAGGGAGGAGGTGGAAACACCATATATTTT
NA	NA	TRBV10-3	TRBJ1-4	CAISEERGGSGTNEKLFF	TGTGCCATCAGTGAAGAGAGGGGGGGCTCGGGAACTAATGAAAAACTGTTTTTT
few	NA	TRBV10-1	TRBJ2-1	CASSVDGSSYNEQFF	TGCGCCAGCAGTGTGGACGGGAGCTCCTACAATGAGCAGTTCTTC
NA	NA	TRBV7-3	TRBJ1-2	CASSPGGGRGEYGYTF	TGTGCCAGCAGCCCCGGCGGGGGAAGGGGAGAATATGGCTACACCTTC
NA	NA	TRBV20-1	TRBJ1-4	CSASDRTGGEKLFF	TGCAGTGCTAGTGACAGGACGGGAGGCGAAAAACTGTTTTTT
NA	NA	TRBV2	TRBJ1-6	CASRRTVNNSPLHF	TGTGCCAGCAGACGGACAGTCAATAATTCACCCCTCCACTTT
NA	TRBD2	TRBV5-1	TRBJ2-5	CASSLVGSSGPSLETQYF	TGCGCCAGCAGCTTGGTAGGGTCTAGCGGACCCTCCTTAGAGACCCAGTACTTC
NA	TRBD1	TRBV5-5	TRBJ2-7	CASSLAGQGSEQYF	TGTGCCAGCAGCTTGGCGGGACAGGGATCCGAGCAGTACTTC
NA	NA	TRBV9	TRBJ2-4	CASSGLTRIQYF	TGTGCCAGCAGCGGCCTGACTAGGATTCAGTACTTC
NA	NA	TRBV7-2	TRBJ2-5	CASSLYEEETQYF	TGTGCCAGCAGCTTATACGAGGAAGAGACCCAGTACTTC
NA	NA	TRBV4-1	TRBJ1-1	CASSQDSTGNTEAFF	TGCGCCAGCAGCCAAGATAGTACAGGGAACACTGAAGCTTTCTTT
NA	NA	TRBV30	TRBJ2-5	CAWSKPPGTQYF	TGTGCCTGGAGTAAACCTCCAGGGACCCAGTACTTC
NA	TRBD1	TRBV27	TRBJ2-7	CASSFPTGGEQYF	TGTGCCAGCAGTTTCCCGACAGGGGGCGAGCAGTACTTC
few	TRBD1	TRBV6-6	TRBJ1-6	CASREQGLDNSPLHF	TGTGCCAGCAGGGAACAGGGGTTGGATAATTCACCCCTCCACTTT
NA	NA	TRBV6-5	TRBJ2-2	CASRGTRGVTGELFF	TGTGCCAGCAGGGGGACCAGGGGAGTCACCGGGGAGCTGTTTTTT
few	TRBD1	TRBV10-3	TRBJ2-3	CAISESLIQGQRIDTQYF	TGTGCCATCAGTGAGTCTCTAATTCAGGGACAGAGGATAGATACGCAGTATTTT
NA	TRBD2	TRBV7-8	TRBJ2-7	CASSFSTSGRVYEQYF	TGTGCCAGCAGCTTCTCGACTAGCGGGAGGGTATACGAGCAGTACTTC
NA	NA	TRBV5-1	TRBJ2-3	CASSLVGPSTDTQYF	TGCGCCAGCAGCTTGGTTGGCCCTAGCACAGATACGCAGTATTTT
NA	TRBD2	TRBV9	TRBJ2-5	CASSVGLAGGRGLQETQYF	TGTGCCAGCAGCGTAGGACTAGCGGGAGGGAGGGGCCTCCAAGAGACCCAGTACTTC
NA	TRBD1	TRBV13	TRBJ2-7	CASSLTRDRGNEQYF	TGTGCCAGCAGCTTAACACGGGACAGGGGGAATGAGCAGTACTTC
NA	TRBD1	TRBV2	TRBJ2-7	CASSGGTGGSYEQYF	TGTGCCAGCAGTGGAGGGACAGGGGGCTCCTACGAGCAGTACTTC
once	TRBD1	TRBV7-9	TRBJ1-4	CASSLSLGTANEKLFF	TGTGCCAGCAGCTTATCCCTAGGGACAGCTAATGAAAAACTGTTTTTT
NA	TRBD2	TRBV30	TRBJ2-7	CAWKVSGAYEQYF	TGTGCCTGGAAGGTTAGCGGGGCCTACGAGCAGTACTTC
NA	NA	TRBV9	TRBJ1-2	CASSVGEGGYGYTF	TGTGCCAGCAGCGTAGGGGAGGGAGGCTATGGCTACACCTTC
NA	TRBD2	TRBV19	TRBJ2-1	CASRRVAGGPGEQFF	TGTGCCAGCCGAAGGGTAGCGGGAGGGCCCGGGGAGCAGTTCTTC
NA	NA	TRBV30	TRBJ1-1	CAWNGQTMNTEAFF	TGTGCCTGGAATGGACAGACCATGAACACTGAAGCTTTCTTT
NA	NA	TRBV18	TRBJ2-7	CASSPTNLGANTYEQYF	TGTGCCAGCTCACCAACCAATCTGGGGGCGAACACCTACGAGCAGTACTTC
once	NA	TRBV28	TRBJ2-7	CASRRRGEQYF	TGTGCCAGCCGAAGGCGGGGCGAGCAGTACTTC
NA	NA	TRBV19	TRBJ1-2	CASSILGAPYGYTF	TGTGCCAGTAGTATTCTTGGGGCCCCCTATGGCTACACCTTC
once	NA	TRBV2	TRBJ2-3	CASRSGVPTDTQYF	TGTGCCAGCCGGTCAGGGGTTCCGACAGATACGCAGTATTTT
NA	TRBD1	TRBV5-1	TRBJ2-7	CASSLVRTGPNYEQYF	TGCGCCAGCAGCTTGGTTCGGACAGGGCCTAACTACGAGCAGTACTTC
NA	NA	TRBV24-1	TRBJ2-1	CATSDGLVGGKEDNEQFF	TGTGCCACCAGTGATGGATTAGTGGGCGGGAAGGAGGACAATGAGCAGTTCTTC
NA	NA	TRBV19	TRBJ2-5	CASSIERGDLQETQYF	TGTGCCAGTAGTATAGAACGGGGAGACCTCCAAGAGACCCAGTACTTC
few	NA	TRBV7-2	TRBJ1-2	CASSLGRAAYGYTF	TGTGCCAGCAGCTTAGGGAGGGCAGCCTATGGCTACACCTTC